Below are 11 T cell receptor beta chains sequenced from a single sample in a study of blood T cells in healthy people across ages. A second 7 to 11 cycle PCR used barcoded and J-beta primers. TCRdb analysed the 5' RACE reads with MiXCR anew, one entry per CDR3 protein. The table includes roughly 1,300,000 distinct CDR3 sequences, approximately 63% detected once. Sequencing was done on a sample of blood. Receptor source: a man between 18 and 35 years old in good health.

This clonotype was seen only a few times. The rearrangement uses TRBV20-1 and TRBJ1-2; TRBD1 agrees at 7 bases. Germline loops: CDR1 DFQATT, CDR2 SNEGSKA (reference sequence). CDR3 length equals 15 residues. J lost 7 bases, V lost 0 bases, and 11 bases had no gene match. The CDR3 bases are TGCAGTGCTAGAGATCTTGGACAGGTGACTTTTGGCTACACCTTC. Encoded protein: CSARDLGQVTFGYTF.

This clonotype was counted a few times. J is TRBJ2-6 and V is TRBV29-1; D is possibly TRBD1 (5 bases). Germline-derived CDR1 and CDR2 are SQVTM and ANQGSEA. V lost 1 base to trimming and J lost 1 base, with 11 bases between them. The length of the CDR3 is 16 residues. The CDR3 spells CSVEASTVSGANVLTF. The DNA for the CDR3 is TGCAGCGTTGAAGCCTCGACAGTATCTGGGGCCAACGTCCTGACTTTC.

This chain links TRBV7-2 with TRBJ2-7; 9 positions match TRBD2. The J call may be faulty, since TRBJ2-5 better matches the DNA end. Per the germline V gene, CDR1 is SGHTA and CDR2 is FQGNSA. The CDR3 runs to 14 residues. Here the CDR3 DNA reads TGTGCCAGCAGCGCGGGGACTAGCTTGGAGACCCAGTACTTC. Amino acids: CASSAGTSLETQYF.

CDR3 residues: CASSHSNSYEQYF. In DNA, the CDR3 is TGCGCCAGCAGCCATAGTAACTCCTACGAGCAGTACTTC. The V gene is TRBV4-1, the J gene TRBJ2-7; D unresolved. Germline lookup yields CDR1 MGHRA and CDR2 YSYEKL. CDR3 length: 13 amino acids. V dropped 3 bases and J dropped 0 bases, with 6 bases sitting between them.

The V gene is TRBV2, the J gene TRBJ2-4, with D unresolved. The DNA end is a closer match to TRBJ2-5, so the J assignment may be wrong. Germline loops: CDR1 SNHLY, CDR2 FYNNEI. The CDR3 is 14 residues long. The CDR3 loop is CASSETRNQETQYF. DNA for the CDR3: TGTGCCAGCAGTGAGACGAGGAACCAAGAGACCCAGTACTTC.

This clonotype has only one observation. The chain joins TRBV20-1 to TRBJ2-7, with no clear D. Germline values: CDR1 DFQATT, CDR2 SNEGSKA (reference sequence). The germline V and J ends were trimmed by 0 bases and 0 bases, with 12 bases remaining between them. The CDR3 has 15 residues. CDR3: CSARDLVRSSYEQYF. CDR3 DNA sequence: TGCAGTGCTAGAGATCTTGTCAGGAGCTCCTACGAGCAGTACTTC.

This chain joins TRBV4-1 and TRBJ2-5; D remains unclear. V dropped 1 base and J dropped 5 bases, with 8 bases sitting between them. This CDR3 is built from 13 residues. Germline V CDR1 and CDR2: MGHRA, YSYEKL. CDR3 bases: TGCGCCAGCAGCCAAGTGTGGCCCGAGACCCAGTACTTC. Its translation: CASSQVWPETQYF.

The chain uses TRBV6-6 and TRBJ2-7; 7 bases fit TRBD1. The CDR3 has 14 residues. V lost 5 bases and J lost 6; bases outside the gene matches: 10. Germline V gives CDR1 MNHNY, CDR2 SVGAGI (reference sequence). Here the CDR3 reads CASSRETGYGEQYF. The CDR3 DNA is TGTGCCAGCAGTCGCGAGACAGGGTACGGCGAGCAGTACTTC.

The chain combines TRBV27 with TRBJ2-1, with D tentatively TRBD1 or TRBD2 (5 bases each). The V and J ends lost 6 bases and 4 bases respectively, with 16 bases between them. The CDR3 runs to 15 residues. Looked up from germline, CDR1 is MNHEY and CDR2 is SMNVEV (reference sequence). The CDR3 DNA follows: TGTGCCAGCAGAATCGGGGCGGGTGAATACAATGAGCAGTTCTTC. Amino acid sequence: CASRIGAGEYNEQFF.

The CDR3 sequence: CSVDWLAVYNEQFF. CDR3 coding DNA: TGCAGCGTTGATTGGCTAGCGGTATACAATGAGCAGTTCTTC. The rearrangement links TRBV29-1 to TRBJ2-1; TRBD2 matches at 7 bases. The CDR3 is made up of 14 amino acids. Trimming cost V 3 bases and J 4 bases; bases outside gene matches: 6. From germline, CDR1 is SQVTM and CDR2 ANQGSEA.

The chain uses TRBV7-2 and TRBJ2-5, with D possibly matching TRBD1 (6 bases). Gene TRBJ2-7 matches the end of the DNA better, so the J call may be wrong. Germline V lookup: CDR1 SGHTA, CDR2 FQGNSA. The CDR3 covers 15 residues. CDR3 in DNA: TGTGCCAGCAGCCCCGGGGTGGGACAAGCCTACGAGCAGTACTTC. Its translation is CASSPGVGQAYEQYF.